This TCR beta chain was profiled in a study of T cell responses to AZD1222 COVID-19 vaccine. The study's findings and limits: AZD1222 recipients seropositive at baseline numbered only five to seven. Donors were mostly white British, more females; clonal diversity possibly underestimated.

This CDR3 comprises 13 residues. Germline CDR1 WSHSY, CDR2 SAAADI. V was pared by 8 bases and J by 6 bases, with 11 bases between. The protocol was immunoSEQ multiplex PCR, while the TCRdb copy is restricted to in-frame clones and leaves out a portion. Of about 160,000 clones listed, 92% are singletons. Comment on this clone: Its antigen is as yet unknown.

The source material was peripheral blood, sampled on day 0 of MenACWY control vaccination. The TCR originated in an adult in good health. This rearrangement joins TRBV10-2 to TRBJ1-6; D gene ambiguous. The CDR3 region has the DNA TGCGCCAGCCAAGGCATTGTTAATTCACCCCTCCACTTT. It yields the protein CASQGIVNSPLHF.